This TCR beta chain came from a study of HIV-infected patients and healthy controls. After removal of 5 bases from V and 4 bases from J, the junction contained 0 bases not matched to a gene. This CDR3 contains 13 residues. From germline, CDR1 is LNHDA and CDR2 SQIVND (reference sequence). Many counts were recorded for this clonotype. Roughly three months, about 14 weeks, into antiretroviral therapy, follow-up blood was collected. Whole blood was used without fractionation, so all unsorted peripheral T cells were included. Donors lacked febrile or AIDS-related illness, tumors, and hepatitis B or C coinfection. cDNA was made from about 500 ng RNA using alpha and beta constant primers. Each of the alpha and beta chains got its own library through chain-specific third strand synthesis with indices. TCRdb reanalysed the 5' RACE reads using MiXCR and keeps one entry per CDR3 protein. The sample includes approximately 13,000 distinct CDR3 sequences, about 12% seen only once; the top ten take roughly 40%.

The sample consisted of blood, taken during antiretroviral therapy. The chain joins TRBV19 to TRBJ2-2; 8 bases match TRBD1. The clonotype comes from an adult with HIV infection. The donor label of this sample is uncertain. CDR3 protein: CASSDRGTGELFF. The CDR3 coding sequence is TGTGCCAGTAGTGACAGGGGCACCGGGGAGCTGTTTTTT.